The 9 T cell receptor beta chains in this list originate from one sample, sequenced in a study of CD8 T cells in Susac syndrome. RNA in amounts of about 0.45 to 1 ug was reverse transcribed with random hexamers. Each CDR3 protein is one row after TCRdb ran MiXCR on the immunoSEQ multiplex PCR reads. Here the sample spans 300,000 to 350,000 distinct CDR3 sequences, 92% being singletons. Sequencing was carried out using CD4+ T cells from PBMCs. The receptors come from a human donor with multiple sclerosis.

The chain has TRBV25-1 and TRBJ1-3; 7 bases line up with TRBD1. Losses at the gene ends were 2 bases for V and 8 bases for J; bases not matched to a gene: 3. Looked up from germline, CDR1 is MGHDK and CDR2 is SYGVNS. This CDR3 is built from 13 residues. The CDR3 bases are TGTGCCAGCAGTGAAGACAGGGTTGACACCATATATTTT. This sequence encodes CASSEDRVDTIYF.

CDR3 protein: CASSEATGYQETQYF. The CDR3 region has the DNA TGTGCCAGCAGTGAGGCGACAGGGTACCAAGAGACCCAGTACTTC. The chain links TRBV25-1 to TRBJ2-5; TRBD1 matches at 7 bases. Trimming took 3 bases from V and 0 from J; bases not matched to a gene: 4. CDR3 size: 15 residues. Germline V CDR1 and CDR2: MGHDK, SYGVNS.

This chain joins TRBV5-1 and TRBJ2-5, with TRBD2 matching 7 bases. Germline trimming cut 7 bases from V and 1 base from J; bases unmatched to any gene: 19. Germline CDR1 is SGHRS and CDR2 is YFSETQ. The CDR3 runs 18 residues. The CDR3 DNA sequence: TGCGCCAGCCAACCATTAGCGGGCTCTTTGCGGGGCCAAGAGACCCAGTACTTC. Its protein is CASQPLAGSLRGQETQYF.

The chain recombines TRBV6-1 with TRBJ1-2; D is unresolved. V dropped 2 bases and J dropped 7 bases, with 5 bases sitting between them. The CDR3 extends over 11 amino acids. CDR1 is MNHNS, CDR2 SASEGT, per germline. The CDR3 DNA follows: TGTGCCAGCAGTGAATGGGGTGGCTACACCTTC. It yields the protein CASSEWGGYTF.

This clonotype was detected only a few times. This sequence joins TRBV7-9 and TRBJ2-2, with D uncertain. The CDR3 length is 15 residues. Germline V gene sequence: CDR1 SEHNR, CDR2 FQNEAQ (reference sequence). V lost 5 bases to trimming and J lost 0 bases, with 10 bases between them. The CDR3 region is CASSRRRANTGELFF. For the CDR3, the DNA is TGTGCCAGCAGCAGGCGCAGAGCGAACACCGGGGAGCTGTTTTTT.

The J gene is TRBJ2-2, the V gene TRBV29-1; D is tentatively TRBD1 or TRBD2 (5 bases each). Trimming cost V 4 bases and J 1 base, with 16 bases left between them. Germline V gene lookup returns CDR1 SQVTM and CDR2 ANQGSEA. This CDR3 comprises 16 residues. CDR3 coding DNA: TGCAGCGTTGTGGGCGAAAGAGGGGAGAACACCGGGGAGCTGTTTTTT. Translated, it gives CSVVGERGENTGELFF.

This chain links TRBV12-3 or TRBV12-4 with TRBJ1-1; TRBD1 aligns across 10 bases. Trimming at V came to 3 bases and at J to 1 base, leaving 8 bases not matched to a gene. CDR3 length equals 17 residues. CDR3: CASSFRDRGSRNTEAFF. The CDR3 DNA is TGTGCCAGCAGTTTCAGGGACAGGGGCTCCCGGAACACTGAAGCTTTCTTT.

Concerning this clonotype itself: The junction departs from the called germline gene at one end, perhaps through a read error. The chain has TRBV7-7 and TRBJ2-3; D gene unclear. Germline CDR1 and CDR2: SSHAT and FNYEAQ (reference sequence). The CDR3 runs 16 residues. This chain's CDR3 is CASSLESGVFLDTQYF. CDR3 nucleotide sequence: TGTGCTAGCAGCTTAGAGTCGGGCGTCTTCTTAGATACGCAGTATTTT. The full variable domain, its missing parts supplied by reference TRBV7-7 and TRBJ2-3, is GAGVSQSPRYKVTKRGQDVTLRCDPISSHATLYWYQQALGQGPEFLTYFNYEAQPDKSGLPSDRFSAERPEGSISTLTIQRTEQRDSAMYRCASSLESGVFLDTQYFGPGTRLTVL.

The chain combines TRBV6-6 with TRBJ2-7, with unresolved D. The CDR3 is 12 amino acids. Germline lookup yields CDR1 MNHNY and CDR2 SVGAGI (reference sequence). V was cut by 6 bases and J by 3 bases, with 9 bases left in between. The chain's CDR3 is CASSERRYEQYF. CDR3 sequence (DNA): TGTGCCAGCAGCGAAAGGCGCTACGAGCAGTACTTC.